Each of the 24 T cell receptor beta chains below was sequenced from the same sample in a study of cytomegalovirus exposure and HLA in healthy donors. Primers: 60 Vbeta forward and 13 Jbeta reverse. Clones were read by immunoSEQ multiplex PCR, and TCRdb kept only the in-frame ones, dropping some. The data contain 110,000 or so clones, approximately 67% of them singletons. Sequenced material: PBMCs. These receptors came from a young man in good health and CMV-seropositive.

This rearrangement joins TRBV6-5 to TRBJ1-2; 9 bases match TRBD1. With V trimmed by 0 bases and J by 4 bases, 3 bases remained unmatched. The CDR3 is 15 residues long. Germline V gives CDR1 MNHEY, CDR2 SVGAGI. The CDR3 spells CASSYSMDRGYGYTF. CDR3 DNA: TGTGCCAGCAGTTACTCGATGGACAGGGGCTATGGCTACACCTTC.

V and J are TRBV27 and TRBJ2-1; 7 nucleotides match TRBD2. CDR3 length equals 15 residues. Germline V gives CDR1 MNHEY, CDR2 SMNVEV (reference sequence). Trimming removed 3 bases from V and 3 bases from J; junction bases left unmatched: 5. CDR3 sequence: CASSFLAELYNEQFF. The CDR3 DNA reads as TGTGCCAGCAGTTTTCTAGCGGAGCTCTACAATGAGCAGTTCTTC.

CDR3 DNA sequence: TGTGCCATCAGGCCAGGCCAGCCCGGGGAGCTGTTTTTT. It encodes CAIRPGQPGELFF. The chain couples TRBV10-3 to TRBJ2-2; D gene ambiguous. Trimming cost V 6 bases and J 6 bases, with 11 bases left between them. CDR3 length equals 13 residues. In germline, CDR1 is ENHRY, CDR2 SYGVKD.

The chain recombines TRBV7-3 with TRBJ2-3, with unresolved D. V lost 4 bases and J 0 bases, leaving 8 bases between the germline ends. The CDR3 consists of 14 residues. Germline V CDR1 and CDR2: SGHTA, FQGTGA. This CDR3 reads CASSSHPSTDTQYF. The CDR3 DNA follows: TGTGCCAGCAGCTCACACCCTAGCACAGATACGCAGTATTTT.

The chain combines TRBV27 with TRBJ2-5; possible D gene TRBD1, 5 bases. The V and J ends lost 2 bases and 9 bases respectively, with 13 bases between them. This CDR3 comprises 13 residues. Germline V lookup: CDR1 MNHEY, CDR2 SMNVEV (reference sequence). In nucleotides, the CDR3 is TGTGCCAGCAGTTTACCCTCAGGGTTCCCCCAGTACTTC. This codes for CASSLPSGFPQYF.

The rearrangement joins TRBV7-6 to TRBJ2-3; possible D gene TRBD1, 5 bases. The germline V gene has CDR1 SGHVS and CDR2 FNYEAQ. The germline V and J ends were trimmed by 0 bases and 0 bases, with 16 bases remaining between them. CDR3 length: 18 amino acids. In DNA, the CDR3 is TGTGCCAGCAGCTTAGCGCCGCGGCGGAGACAGAGCACAGATACGCAGTATTTT. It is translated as CASSLAPRRRQSTDTQYF.

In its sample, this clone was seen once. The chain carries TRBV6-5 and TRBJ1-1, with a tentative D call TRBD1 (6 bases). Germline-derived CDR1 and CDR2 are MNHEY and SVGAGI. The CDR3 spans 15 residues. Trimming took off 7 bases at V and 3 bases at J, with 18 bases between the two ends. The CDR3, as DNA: TGTGCCAGCAAGAGAAGCAGGGGATCGGACACTGAAGCTTTCTTT. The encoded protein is CASKRSRGSDTEAFF.

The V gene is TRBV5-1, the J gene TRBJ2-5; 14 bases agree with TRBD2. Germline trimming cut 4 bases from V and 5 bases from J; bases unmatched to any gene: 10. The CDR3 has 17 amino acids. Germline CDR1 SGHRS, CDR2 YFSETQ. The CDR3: CASSLRLAGGIGETQYF. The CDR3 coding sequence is TGCGCCAGCAGCCTAAGACTAGCGGGGGGGATCGGGGAGACCCAGTACTTC.

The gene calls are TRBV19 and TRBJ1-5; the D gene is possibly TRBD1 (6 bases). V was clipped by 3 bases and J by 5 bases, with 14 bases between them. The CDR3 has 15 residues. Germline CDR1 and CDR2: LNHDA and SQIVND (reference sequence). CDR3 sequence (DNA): TGTGCCAGTAGTATCGGGGGGCGCGTAGATCAGCCCCAGCATTTT. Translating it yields CASSIGGRVDQPQHF.

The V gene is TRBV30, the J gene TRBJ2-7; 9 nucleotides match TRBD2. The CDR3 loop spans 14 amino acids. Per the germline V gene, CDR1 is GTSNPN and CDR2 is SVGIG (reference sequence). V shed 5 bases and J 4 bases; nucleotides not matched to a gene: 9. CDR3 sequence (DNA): TGTGCCTGGTGCGCGGGGGGGGGTCCGTACGAGCAGTACGTC. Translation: CAWCAGGGPYEQYV.

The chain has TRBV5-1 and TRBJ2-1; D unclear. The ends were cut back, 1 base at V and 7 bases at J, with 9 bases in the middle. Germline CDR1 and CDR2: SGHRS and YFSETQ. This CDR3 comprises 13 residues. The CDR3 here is CASSLLISNEQFF. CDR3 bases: TGCGCCAGCAGCTTGCTAATTTCGAATGAGCAGTTCTTC.

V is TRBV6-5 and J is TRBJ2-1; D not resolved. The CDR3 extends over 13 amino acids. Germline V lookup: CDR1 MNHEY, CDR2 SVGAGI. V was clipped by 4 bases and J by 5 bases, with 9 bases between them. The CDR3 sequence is CASSLYLHNEQFF. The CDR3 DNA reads TGTGCCAGCAGTTTATACCTACACAATGAGCAGTTCTTC.

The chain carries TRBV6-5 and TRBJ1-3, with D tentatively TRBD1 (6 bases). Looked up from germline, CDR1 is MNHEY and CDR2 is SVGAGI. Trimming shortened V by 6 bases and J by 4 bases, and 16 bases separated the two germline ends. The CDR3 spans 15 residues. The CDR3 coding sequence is TGTGCCAGCAGCCAATACGGGGGGCAAGGAAACACCATATATTTT. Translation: CASSQYGGQGNTIYF.

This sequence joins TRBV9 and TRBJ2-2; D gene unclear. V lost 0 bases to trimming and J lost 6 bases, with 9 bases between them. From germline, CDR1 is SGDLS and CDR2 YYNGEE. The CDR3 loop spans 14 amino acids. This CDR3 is CASSVAARSGELFF. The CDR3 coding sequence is TGTGCCAGCAGCGTAGCTGCCCGGTCCGGGGAGCTGTTTTTT.

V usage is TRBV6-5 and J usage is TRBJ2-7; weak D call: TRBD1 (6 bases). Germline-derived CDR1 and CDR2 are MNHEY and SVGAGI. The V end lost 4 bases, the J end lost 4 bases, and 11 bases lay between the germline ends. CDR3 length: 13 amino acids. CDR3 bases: TGTGCCAGCAGTTCGCGGCAGGGGTACGAGCAGTACGTC. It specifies CASSSRQGYEQYV.

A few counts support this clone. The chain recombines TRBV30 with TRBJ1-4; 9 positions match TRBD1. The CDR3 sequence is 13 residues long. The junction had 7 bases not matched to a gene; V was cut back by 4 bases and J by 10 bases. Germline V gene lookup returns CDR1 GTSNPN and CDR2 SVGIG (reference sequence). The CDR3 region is CAWTTGGNGKLFF. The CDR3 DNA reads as TGTGCCTGGACAACAGGGGGCAACGGAAAACTGTTTTTT.

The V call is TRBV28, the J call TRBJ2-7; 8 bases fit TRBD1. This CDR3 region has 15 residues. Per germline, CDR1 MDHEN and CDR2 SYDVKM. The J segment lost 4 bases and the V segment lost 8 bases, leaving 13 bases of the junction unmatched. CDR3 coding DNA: TGTGCCAGCTCTCCGGCTGGACAGGGAGCATACGAGCAGTACGTC. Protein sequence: CASSPAGQGAYEQYV.

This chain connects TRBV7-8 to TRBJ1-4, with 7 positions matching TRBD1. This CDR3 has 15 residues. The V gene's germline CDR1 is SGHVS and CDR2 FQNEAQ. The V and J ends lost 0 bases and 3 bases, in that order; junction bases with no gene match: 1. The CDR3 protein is CASSLAGTANEKLFF. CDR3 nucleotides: TGTGCCAGCAGCTTAGCTGGGACAGCTAATGAAAAACTGTTTTTT.

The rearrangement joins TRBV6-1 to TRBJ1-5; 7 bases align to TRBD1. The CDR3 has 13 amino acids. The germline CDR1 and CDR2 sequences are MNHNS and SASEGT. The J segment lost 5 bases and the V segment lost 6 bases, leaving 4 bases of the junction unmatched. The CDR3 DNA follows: TGTGCCAGCAGAGGACAGGCGGATCAGCCCCAGCATTTT. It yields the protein CASRGQADQPQHF.

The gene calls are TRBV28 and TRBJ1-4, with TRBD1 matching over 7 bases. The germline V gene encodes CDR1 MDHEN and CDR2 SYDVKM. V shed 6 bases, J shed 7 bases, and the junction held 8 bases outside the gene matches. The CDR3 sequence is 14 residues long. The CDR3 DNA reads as TGTGCCAGCAGCTCCGGGACAGAAGTTGAAAAACTGTTTTTT. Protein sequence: CASSSGTEVEKLFF.

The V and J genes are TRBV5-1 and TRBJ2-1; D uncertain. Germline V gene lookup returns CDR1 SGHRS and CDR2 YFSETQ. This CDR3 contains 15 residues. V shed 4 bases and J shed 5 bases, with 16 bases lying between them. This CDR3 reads CASSLTNPRHNEQFF. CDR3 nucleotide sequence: TGCGCCAGCAGCCTTACTAACCCACGACACAATGAGCAGTTCTTC.

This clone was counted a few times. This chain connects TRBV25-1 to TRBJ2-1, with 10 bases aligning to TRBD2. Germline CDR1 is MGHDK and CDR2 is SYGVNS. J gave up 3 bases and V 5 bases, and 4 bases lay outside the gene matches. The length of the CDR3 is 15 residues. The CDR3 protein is CASSISSGSYNEQFF. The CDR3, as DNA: TGTGCCAGCAGTATCTCTAGCGGGAGCTACAATGAGCAGTTCTTC.

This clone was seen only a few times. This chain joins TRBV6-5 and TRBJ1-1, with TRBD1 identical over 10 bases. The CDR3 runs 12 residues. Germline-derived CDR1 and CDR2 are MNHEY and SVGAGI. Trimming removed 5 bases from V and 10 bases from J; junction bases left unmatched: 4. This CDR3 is CASSTDRGVAFF. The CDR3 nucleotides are TGTGCCAGCAGTACGGACAGGGGGGTAGCTTTCTTT.

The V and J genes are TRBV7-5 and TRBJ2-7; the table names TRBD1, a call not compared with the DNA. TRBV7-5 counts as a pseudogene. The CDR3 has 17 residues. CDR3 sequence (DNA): TGTGTCAGAAGCTTGGGTCGCACGGGACAGGGATTCTACGAGCAGTACTTC. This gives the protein CVRSLGRTGQGFYEQYF.